Sequencing of this T cell receptor beta chain was carried out in a study of blood T cell repertoires in COVID-19. About the study: Italy, Spain and the United States were the sources of the convalescent and acute COVID-19 samples.

Authors' methods: Estimation of nucleated cell counts was performed using reference gene primer amplification. Here immunoSEQ multiplex PCR was the method, and the copy in TCRdb shows in-frame clones only, minus some. V, J and clone size are taken as reported in that table, and D and trimming were inferred from the DNA itself. This sample carries hundreds of thousands of clones, about nine tenths of them seen once, and the ten largest clones take around 4.5%. CDR3 length: 15 residues. CDR1 SGHDN and CDR2 FVKESK come from the germline V gene. Germline trimming cut 6 bases from V and 7 bases from J; bases unmatched to any gene: 8. This clone was observed once.

The chain employs TRBV14 and TRBJ1-4; 10 bases agree with TRBD1. The receptor comes from a man aged 45-65 years with acute or convalescent COVID-19. Sequencing was done on a sample of peripheral blood. This CDR3 reads CASSVNRDRGEKLFF. The DNA for the CDR3 is TGTGCCAGCAGTGTAAACCGGGACAGGGGTGAAAAACTGTTTTTT.